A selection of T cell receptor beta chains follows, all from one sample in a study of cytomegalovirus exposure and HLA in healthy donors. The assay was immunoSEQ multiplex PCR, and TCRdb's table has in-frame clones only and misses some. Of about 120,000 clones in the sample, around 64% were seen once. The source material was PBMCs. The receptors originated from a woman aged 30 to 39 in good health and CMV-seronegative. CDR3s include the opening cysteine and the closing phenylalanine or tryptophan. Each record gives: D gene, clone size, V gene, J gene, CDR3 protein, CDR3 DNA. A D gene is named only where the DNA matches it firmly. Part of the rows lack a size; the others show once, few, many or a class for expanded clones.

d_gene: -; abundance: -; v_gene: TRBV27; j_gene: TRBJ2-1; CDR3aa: CASTDRTPDYNEQFF; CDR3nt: TGTGCCAGCACCGATAGGACTCCTGACTACAATGAGCAGTTCTTC
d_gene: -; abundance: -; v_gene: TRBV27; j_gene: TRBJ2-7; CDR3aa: CASSLVGAYEQYF; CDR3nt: TGTGCCAGCAGTTTAGTCGGTGCCTACGAGCAGTACTTC
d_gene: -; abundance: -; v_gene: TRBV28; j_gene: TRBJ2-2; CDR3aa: CASTPGGAGELFF; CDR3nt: TGTGCCAGCACTCCCGGCGGGGCCGGGGAGCTGTTTTTT
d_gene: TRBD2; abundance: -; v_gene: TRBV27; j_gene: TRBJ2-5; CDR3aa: CASSLPSGWETQYF; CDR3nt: TGTGCCAGCAGTTTACCTAGCGGGTGGGAGACCCAGTACTTC
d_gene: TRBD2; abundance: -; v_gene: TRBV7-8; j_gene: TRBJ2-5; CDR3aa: CASSLGPSGLKETQYF; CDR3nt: TGTGCCAGCAGCTTAGGTCCTAGCGGGCTAAAAGAGACCCAGTACTTC
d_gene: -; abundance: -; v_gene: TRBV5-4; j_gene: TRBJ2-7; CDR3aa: CASSQDQGTYEQYF; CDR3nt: TGTGCCAGCAGCCAAGATCAGGGGACCTACGAGCAGTACTTC
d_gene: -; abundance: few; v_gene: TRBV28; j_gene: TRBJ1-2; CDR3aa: CASSLARKVNYGYTF; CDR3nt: TGTGCCAGCAGTTTAGCCAGGAAAGTTAACTATGGCTACACCTTC
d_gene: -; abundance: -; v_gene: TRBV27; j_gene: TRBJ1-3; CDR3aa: CASSPKGEFSGNTIYF; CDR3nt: TGTGCCAGCAGCCCAAAAGGAGAGTTCTCTGGAAACACCATATATTTT
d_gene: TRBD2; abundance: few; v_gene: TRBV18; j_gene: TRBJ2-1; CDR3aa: CASSPTSGRVAQFF; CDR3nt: TGTGCCAGCTCACCTACTAGCGGGAGGGTGGCGCAGTTCTTC
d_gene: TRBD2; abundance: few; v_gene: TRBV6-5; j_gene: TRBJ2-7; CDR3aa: CASSYYGTSGSYEQYF; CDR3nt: TGTGCCAGCAGTTACTACGGGACTAGCGGTTCCTACGAGCAGTACTTC
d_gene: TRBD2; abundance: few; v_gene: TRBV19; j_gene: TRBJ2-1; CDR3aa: CASSIVGLAGSYNEQFF; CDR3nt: TGTGCCAGTAGTATCGTCGGACTAGCGGGGTCCTACAATGAGCAGTTCTTC
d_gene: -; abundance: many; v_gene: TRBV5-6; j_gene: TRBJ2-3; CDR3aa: CASSLGVDQGSGTDTQYF; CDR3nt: TGTGCCAGCAGCTTGGGGGTGGATCAGGGCTCTGGCACAGATACGCAGTATTTT
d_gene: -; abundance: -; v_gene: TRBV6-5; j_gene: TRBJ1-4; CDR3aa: CASSYYRPPTNEKLFF; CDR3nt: TGTGCCAGCAGTTACTACAGACCCCCAACTAATGAAAAACTGTTTTTT
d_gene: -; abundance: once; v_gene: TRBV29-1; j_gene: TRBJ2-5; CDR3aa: CSVGAFQETQYF; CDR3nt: TGCAGCGTTGGAGCGTTCCAAGAGACCCAGTACTTC
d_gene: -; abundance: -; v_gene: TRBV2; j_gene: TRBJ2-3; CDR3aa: CASSALSGTQYF; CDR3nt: TGTGCCAGCAGTGCACTATCGGGTACGCAGTATTTT
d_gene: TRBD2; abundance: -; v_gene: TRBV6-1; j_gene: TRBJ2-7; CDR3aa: CASRASTSGAYEQYF; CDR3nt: TGTGCCAGCAGGGCTAGTACTAGCGGGGCCTACGAGCAGTACTTC
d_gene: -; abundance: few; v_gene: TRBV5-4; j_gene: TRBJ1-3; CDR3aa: CASSLYNSGNTIYF; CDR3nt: TGTGCCAGCAGCCTGTACAACTCTGGAAACACCATATATTTT
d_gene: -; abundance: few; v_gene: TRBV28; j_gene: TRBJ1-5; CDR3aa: CASSLSRQPQHF; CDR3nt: TGTGCCAGCAGTTTATCCCGGCAGCCCCAGCATTTT
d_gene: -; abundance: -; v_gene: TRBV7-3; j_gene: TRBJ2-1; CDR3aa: CASSKLSGAYNEQFF; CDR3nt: TGTGCCAGCAGCAAATTATCAGGCGCGTACAATGAGCAGTTCTTC
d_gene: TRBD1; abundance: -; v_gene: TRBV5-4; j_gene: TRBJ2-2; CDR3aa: CASSPGDRAGRTGELFF; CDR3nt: TGTGCCAGCAGCCCGGGGGACAGGGCCGGGAGAACCGGGGAGCTGTTTTTT
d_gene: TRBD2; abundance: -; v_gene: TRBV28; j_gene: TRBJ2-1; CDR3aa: CASTSGGSYNEQFF; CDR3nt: TGTGCCAGCACCAGTGGCGGGAGCTACAATGAGCAGTTCTTC
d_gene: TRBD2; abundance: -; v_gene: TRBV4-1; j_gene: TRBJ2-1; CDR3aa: CASSQPTSGKGNEQFF; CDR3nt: TGCGCCAGCAGCCAACCAACTAGCGGGAAGGGGAATGAGCAGTTCTTC
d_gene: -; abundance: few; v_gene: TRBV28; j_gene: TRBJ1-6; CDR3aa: CASSFGSARSPLHF; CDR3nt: TGTGCCAGCAGTTTTGGCAGTGCCCGTTCACCCCTCCACTTT
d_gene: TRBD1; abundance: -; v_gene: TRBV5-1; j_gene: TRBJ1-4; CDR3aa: CASSQTGEGEKLFF; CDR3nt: TGCGCCAGCAGCCAGACAGGGGAGGGTGAAAAACTGTTTTTT
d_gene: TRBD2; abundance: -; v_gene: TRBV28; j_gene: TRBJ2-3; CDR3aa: CASSLWTSGESTDTQYF; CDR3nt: TGTGCCAGCAGCCTATGGACTAGCGGGGAAAGCACAGATACGCAGTATTTT
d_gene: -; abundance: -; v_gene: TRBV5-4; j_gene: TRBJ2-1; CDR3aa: CASSSPQGNNEQFF; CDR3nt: TGTGCCAGCAGCTCCCCACAGGGAAACAATGAGCAGTTCTTC
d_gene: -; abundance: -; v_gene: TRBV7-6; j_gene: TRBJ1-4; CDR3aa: CASRLTARDQHEKLFF; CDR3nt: TGTGCCAGCAGACTAACGGCCCGTGACCAGCATGAAAAACTGTTTTTT
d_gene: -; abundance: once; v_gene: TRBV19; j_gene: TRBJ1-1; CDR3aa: CASSQAVNTEAFF; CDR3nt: TGTGCCAGTAGCCAAGCTGTAAACACTGAAGCTTTCTTT
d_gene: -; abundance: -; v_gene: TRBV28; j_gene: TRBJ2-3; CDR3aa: CASSSHGGSGDTQYF; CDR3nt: TGTGCCAGCAGTTCCCATGGCGGCAGCGGAGATACGCAGTATTTT
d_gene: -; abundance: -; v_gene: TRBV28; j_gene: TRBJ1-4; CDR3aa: CASSYGPEKLFF; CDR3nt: TGTGCCAGCAGTTACGGTCCTGAAAAACTGTTTTTT
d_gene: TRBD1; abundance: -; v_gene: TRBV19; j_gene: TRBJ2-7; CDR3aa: CASTRRDRPYEQYF; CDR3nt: TGTGCCAGTACCCGCCGGGACAGGCCCTACGAGCAGTACTTC
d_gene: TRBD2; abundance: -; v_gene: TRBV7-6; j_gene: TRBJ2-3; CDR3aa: CASSSRTSGISTDTQYF; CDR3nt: TGTGCCAGCAGCAGCAGGACTAGCGGCATTAGCACAGATACGCAGTATTTT
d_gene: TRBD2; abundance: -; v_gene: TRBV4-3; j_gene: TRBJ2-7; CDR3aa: CASSQGFRSSGSHEQYF; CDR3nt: TGCGCCAGCAGCCAAGGATTTCGCTCTAGCGGGAGCCACGAGCAGTACTTC
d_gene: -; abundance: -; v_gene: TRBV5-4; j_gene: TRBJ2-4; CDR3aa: CASSPGMGYENIQYF; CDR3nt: TGTGCCAGCAGCCCGGGTATGGGTTACGAAAACATTCAGTACTTC
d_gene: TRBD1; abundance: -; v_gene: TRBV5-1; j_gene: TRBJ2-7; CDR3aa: CASSQGQGSYEQYF; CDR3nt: TGCGCCAGCAGCCAGGGACAGGGCTCCTACGAGCAGTACTTC
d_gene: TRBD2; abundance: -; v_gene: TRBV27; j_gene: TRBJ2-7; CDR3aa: CASSFRTSGTGSYEQYF; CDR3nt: TGTGCCAGCAGTTTCCGGACTAGCGGGACAGGCTCCTACGAGCAGTACTTC
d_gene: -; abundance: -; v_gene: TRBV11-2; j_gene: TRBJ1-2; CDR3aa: CASSLNGRGYTF; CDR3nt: TGTGCCAGCAGCTTGAACGGGAGGGGCTACACCTTC
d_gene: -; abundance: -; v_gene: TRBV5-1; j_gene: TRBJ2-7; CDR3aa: CASSRAGTDYEQYF; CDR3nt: TGCGCCAGCAGCAGAGCCGGGACTGACTACGAGCAGTACTTC
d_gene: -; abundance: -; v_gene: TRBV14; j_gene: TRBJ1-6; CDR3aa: CASSQEVDIFYGAPLHF; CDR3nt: TGTGCCAGCAGCCAAGAGGTTGACATCTTCTATGGTGCACCCCTCCACTTT
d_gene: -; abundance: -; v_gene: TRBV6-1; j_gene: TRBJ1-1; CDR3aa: CASTGRAGRYTEAFF; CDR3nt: TGTGCCAGCACTGGGAGGGCAGGGCGTTACACTGAAGCTTTCTTT
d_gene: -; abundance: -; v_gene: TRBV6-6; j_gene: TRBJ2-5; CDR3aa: CASSYSGDNQETQYF; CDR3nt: TGTGCCAGCAGTTACTCGGGGGACAACCAAGAGACCCAGTACTTC
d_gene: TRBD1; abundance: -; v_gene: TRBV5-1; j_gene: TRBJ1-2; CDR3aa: CASSPEGTGGYGYTF; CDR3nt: TGCGCCAGCAGCCCGGAAGGGACAGGGGGCTATGGCTACACCTTC
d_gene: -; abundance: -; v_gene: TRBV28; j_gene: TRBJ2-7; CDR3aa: CASSSQGAGAYEQYF; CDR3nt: TGTGCCAGCAGTTCTCAGGGGGCGGGAGCCTACGAGCAGTACTTC